This T cell receptor (beta chain) was recovered during a study of blood T cell repertoires in COVID-19 (dated by TCRdb to about 2020). Regarding the study in general: Collaborator samples came from the United States, Italy and Spain and covered acute and convalescent phases of COVID-19. Where HLA class I and class II types were available, the types were taken from metadata supplied by the sample provider, not from assay-based typing. The repertoires were released in a freely available public database intended as a resource for research on the immune response to SARS-CoV-2. The samples were drawn from two sources: the first 160 participants of the ongoing ImmuneRACE study, and 1,000 to 1,500 subjects contributed by 6 global collaborators. The material from the prospective study consisted of cDNA or gDNA derived from T cells, B-cell-depleted T cells, or PBMCs. Deeply sampled blood TCRbeta repertoires from subjects exposed to, actively infected with, or recovered from COVID-19 were included in the dataset. Sample metadata almost always included a de-identified subject ID, COVID-19 status, age in years and sex.

Findings and caveats that apply to the study as a whole: How much clinical and demographic metadata was included differed by source and by participant, and the metadata was provided uncurated.

The CDR3 holds 17 amino acids from the cysteine to the phenylalanine. The sequence is cut down to CDR3 DNA, 51 bases in frame from base 1. Each collaborating institution followed its own protocols to collect whole blood in K2EDTA tubes. For TCRbeta analysis, collaborators shipped samples in one of three forms: frozen whole blood, isolated PBMCs, or DNA extracted from either of those sample types. TCRbeta CDR3 regions were amplified from genomic DNA by means of the immunoSEQ Assay, a bias-controlled multiplex PCR. From the authors' description of their analysis: The number of nucleated cells in each sample was estimated from the amplification of reference gene primers within the assay. To quantify the absolute abundance of each unique TCRbeta CDR3 rearrangement, sequence reads were collapsed and filtered. Productive Simpson clonality was computed per sample as the square root of Simpson's diversity index over productive rearrangements. This immuneACCESS table, as held by TCRdb, lists in-frame sequences with V and J called but not all clones. Of the missing ones, under half trace to an unresolved V gene in checked studies; the others have no known cause. V and J calls and clone size are given by that table; D and trimming were obtained from the DNA. Across this sample there are 250,000 to 300,000 clones, with 90% seen only once. The ten largest clonotypes hold over 3.5% of the sample.

As regards this clone: The specificity of this receptor is unknown. The record has no base qualities; no much larger clone is one base away.

The clonotype comes from a woman aged 40 to 50 with acute or convalescent COVID-19. The rearrangement combines TRBV21-1 with TRBJ2-5; whether TRBD1, the table's D call, matches the DNA was not checked. TRBV21-1 is designated a pseudogene. The sequencing input was peripheral blood. The CDR3 in this case is CASSKEIPGQGEETQYF. The nucleotide sequence is given as TGTGCCAGCAGCAAAGAAATACCAGGACAGGGAGAAGAGACCCAGTACTTC.